The clone carrying this TCR beta chain was found a few times. Trimming took off 0 bases at V and 4 bases at J, with 18 bases between the two ends. The CDR3 is made up of 17 amino acids. Germline V gene sequence: CDR1 LGHDT, CDR2 YNNKEL (reference sequence). Original handling: Quantification of nucleated cells was approximated via reference gene primer amplification. Sequencing was performed with immunoSEQ multiplex PCR; in TCRdb, only in-frame clones are kept and a portion is missing. The V and J calls and the clone size are those of that table, but D and trimming were determined from the DNA. The table shows 71,000 or so clones, with around 85% occurring only once. The sample is drawn from a study of blood T cell repertoires in COVID-19. Study information: Sites in the United States, Italy and Spain provided acute and convalescent COVID-19 samples. T cells, B-cell-depleted T cells, or PBMCs supplied cDNA or gDNA.

The sample taken for sequencing was peripheral blood. The chain links TRBV3-1 (or the pseudogene TRBV3-2) to TRBJ1-2; the D gene is possibly TRBD1 (5 bases). This TCR was sampled from an older man in a cohort sampled during active COVID-19. CDR3 in amino acids: CASSQDASQGILYGYTF. In nucleotides, the CDR3 is TGTGCCAGCAGCCAAGACGCCTCCCAGGGAATCCTCTATGGCTACACCTTC.